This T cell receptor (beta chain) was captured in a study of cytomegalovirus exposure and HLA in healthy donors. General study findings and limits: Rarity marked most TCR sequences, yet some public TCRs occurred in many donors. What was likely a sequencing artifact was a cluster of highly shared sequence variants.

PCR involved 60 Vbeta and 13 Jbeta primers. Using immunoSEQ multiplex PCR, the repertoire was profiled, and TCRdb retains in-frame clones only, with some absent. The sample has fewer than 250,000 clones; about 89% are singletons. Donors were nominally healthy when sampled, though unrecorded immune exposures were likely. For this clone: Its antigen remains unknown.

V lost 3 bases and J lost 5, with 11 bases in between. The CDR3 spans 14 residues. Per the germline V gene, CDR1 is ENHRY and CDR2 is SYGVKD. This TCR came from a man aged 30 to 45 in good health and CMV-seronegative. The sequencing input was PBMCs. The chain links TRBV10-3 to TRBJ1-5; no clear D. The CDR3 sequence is CAISDRELYQPQHF. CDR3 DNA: TGTGCCATCAGTGACCGGGAGTTGTATCAGCCCCAGCATTTT.